The present T cell receptor (beta chain) was sequenced within a study of blood T cells in healthy people across ages. Trimming took 2 bases from V and 10 from J, leaving 12 bases between them. From germline, CDR1 is MNHNS and CDR2 SASEGT. The CDR3 is 14 amino acids. Primed by a sample-barcoded 5' primer and a J-beta primer mix, a second PCR proceeded for about 7 to 11 cycles. The yield of each sample was at least 2.5 million CDR3-containing paired-end reads. TCRdb called the 5' RACE reads again in MiXCR, with one record for every CDR3 protein. The table shows hundreds of thousands of distinct CDR3 sequences, with around 50% occurring only once.

The source of this sequence is a man in his forties in good health. Sequenced: blood. The chain carries TRBV6-1 and TRBJ1-6; unclear D gene. The chain's CDR3 is CASSEKLGYSPLHF. As DNA, the CDR3 is TGTGCCAGCAGTGAAAAATTGGGGTACTCACCCCTCCACTTT.